This T cell receptor beta chain was identified during a study of lymphopenia after photon versus proton radiotherapy. The study's findings and limits: Photon-treated patients lost naive T cells and TCR diversity; proton-treated stayed stable. Larger post-nadir TCR diversity loss correlated inversely with survival in deceased patients. Oligoclonal CD8+ Temra expansion after nadir drove photon patients' diversity drop. Authors raise, but do not show, better survival with proton therapy.

Libraries were prepared by immunoSEQ multiplex PCR; TCRdb keeps only in-frame clonotypes and omits some of them. The sample contains approximately 16,000 clones, more than 75% of which appear only once. Remarks on this clone: Its antigen is not identified.

The V end was cut by 6 bases, the J end by 3 bases, with 14 bases between. Germline CDR1 reads MDHEN; CDR2 reads SYDVKM. The CDR3 is made up of 14 amino acids. The chain joins TRBV28 to TRBJ1-2; a possible D gene is TRBD1 (5 bases). The starting material was peripheral blood, obtained from a patient treated with proton-based radiotherapy. The source is a man in his 70s with pancreatic cancer. CDR3 amino acids: CASRGSGGDYGYTF. CDR3 sequence (DNA): TGTGCCAGCAGGGGAAGTGGAGGGGACTATGGCTACACCTTC.